The rows below give T cell receptor beta chains drawn from one sample of a study of blood T cell repertoires in COVID-19. Profiling relied on immunoSEQ multiplex PCR, and the TCRdb table lists in-frame clones only, not all of them. This table holds around 300,000 clones, 70% to 90% found once. Sequenced sample: peripheral blood. These receptor sequences come from a human donor in a cohort sampled during active COVID-19. The CDR3 runs from the conserved cysteine through the conserved F or W. A D gene is named only where the DNA matches it firmly.

v_call,d_call,j_call,cdr3_aa,cdr3_nt
TRBV18,TRBD2,TRBJ2-1,CASSPPGGSNYNEQFF,TGTGCCAGCTCACCACCGGGCGGGAGTAACTACAATGAGCAGTTCTTC
TRBV19,.,TRBJ1-5,CASSIGTGRNQPQHF,TGTGCCAGTAGTATTGGCACAGGGAGAAATCAGCCCCAGCATTTT
TRBV24-1,TRBD1,TRBJ1-2,CATSDRVRGGYTF,TGTGCCACCTCCGACAGGGTGAGGGGTGGCTACACCTTC
TRBV2,.,TRBJ2-2,CATQRESGGELFF,TGTGCCACCCAAAGAGAGAGTGGCGGGGAGCTGTTTTTT
TRBV18,.,TRBJ2-2,CASSPPRAGAGELFF,TGTGCCAGCTCACCACCGAGGGCAGGGGCCGGGGAGCTGTTTTTT
TRBV7-2,.,TRBJ2-4,CASSFLRAGSFAKNIQYF,TGTGCCAGCAGCTTCCTTCGAGCGGGTTCCTTTGCCAAAAACATTCAGTACTTC
TRBV30,TRBD2,TRBJ2-3,CAWSTSGGSDTQYF,TGTGCCTGGAGCACTAGCGGGGGATCAGATACGCAGTATTTT
TRBV10-1,.,TRBJ2-6,CASSESGEWANVLTF,TGCGCCAGCAGTGAGTCAGGGGAATGGGCCAACGTCCTGACTTTC
TRBV7-9,.,TRBJ1-2,CASSPSPVDLSIQNYGYTF,TGTGCCAGCAGTCCTTCCCCCGTGGATCTCAGCATACAGAACTATGGCTACACCTTC
TRBV7-8,TRBD1,TRBJ1-2,CASSFSTGDGGYTF,TGTGCCAGCAGCTTTTCGACAGGGGACGGTGGCTACACCTTC
TRBV5-1,.,TRBJ1-1,CASTPTVNTEAFF,TGCGCCAGCACCCCGACAGTGAACACTGAAGCTTTCTTT
TRBV2,TRBD1,TRBJ1-5,CASSGDDRGGVQPQHF,TGTGCCAGCAGTGGCGATGACAGGGGCGGTGTCCAGCCCCAGCATTTT
TRBV20-1,.,TRBJ2-7,CSAGQNYEQYF,TGCAGTGCCGGACAGAACTACGAGCAGTACTTC
TRBV5-5,.,TRBJ2-7,CASSPTGGISYEQYF,TGTGCCAGCAGCCCTACGGGCGGGATATCCTACGAGCAGTACTTC
TRBV3-1/TRBV3-2,TRBD1,TRBJ1-1,CASSPTGVTEAFF,TGTGCCAGCAGCCCAACAGGGGTCACTGAAGCTTTCTTT
TRBV9,TRBD1,TRBJ2-3,CASSAGQVSTDTQYF,TGTGCCAGCAGCGCGGGACAGGTGAGCACAGATACGCAGTATTTT
TRBV7-9,.,TRBJ1-2,CASSGGQLANYGYTF,TGTGCCAGCAGCGGTGGACAATTAGCTAACTATGGCTACACCTTC
TRBV7-3,.,TRBJ1-4,CASSLTGGATNEKLFF,TGTGCCAGCAGCTTAACCGGGGGGGCAACTAATGAAAAACTGTTTTTT
TRBV30,TRBD1,TRBJ1-6,CAWSGTGDSPLHF,TGTGCCTGGAGTGGGACAGGGGACTCACCCCTCCACTTT
TRBV28,.,TRBJ1-4,CASKKLAGKLFF,TGTGCCAGCAAAAAATTAGCCGGAAAACTGTTTTTT
TRBV14,.,TRBJ1-4,CASSQGSGEKLFF,TGTGCCAGCAGCCAAGGGTCAGGCGAAAAACTGTTTTTT
TRBV6-5,TRBD1,TRBJ1-2,CASRTGQIGYTF,TGTGCCAGCAGAACGGGACAGATTGGCTACACCTTC